These 3 T cell receptor beta chains were all obtained from the same sample, sequenced in a study of shared clonotypes between healthy human individuals. Sequencing used immunoSEQ multiplex PCR; TCRdb keeps in-frame clones, though not all of them. This sample carries about 180,000 clones, approximately 95% of them seen once, and the ten largest clones take 0.067%. Sample: naive CD4+ T cells sorted from blood. Subset here: CD45RA+ positively selected. Receptors originate from a woman in her 30s in good health.

This chain links TRBV30 with TRBJ1-1; no firm D call. Trimming left V 7 bases short and J 0 bases short, with 12 bases between. The CDR3 is made up of 13 amino acids. Germline CDR1 is GTSNPN and CDR2 is SVGIG (reference sequence). DNA for the CDR3: TGTGCCTTAAAGAAGGGAGTGAACACTGAAGCTTTCTTT. This translates into CALKKGVNTEAFF.

This chain connects TRBV10-3 to TRBJ2-7; 8 nucleotides line up with TRBD1. The germline CDR1 and CDR2 sequences are ENHRY and SYGVKD. The CDR3 has 13 residues. V was clipped by 8 bases and J by 3 bases; unmatched bases: 6. CDR3: CAIAGQGHYEQYF. For the CDR3, the DNA is TGTGCCATCGCTGGACAGGGTCACTACGAGCAGTACTTC.

This sequence joins TRBV19 and TRBJ2-5; TRBD1 might be the D (6 bases). CDR1 and CDR2 from the germline V gene are LNHDA and SQIVND (reference sequence). The length of the CDR3 is 13 residues. V was trimmed by 3 bases and J by 5 bases, leaving 10 bases between them. The CDR3 DNA sequence: TGTGCCAGTAGTATCACAGGGTATGAGACCCAGTACTTC. It encodes CASSITGYETQYF.